This T cell receptor beta chain was documented in a study of siplizumab effects on memory and regulatory T cells. Study-wide results and limits: About 80-95% of proliferating CD4+ or CD8+ clones had no assignable naive or memory phenotype. Memory T cells appeared less diverse than naive cells, which seemed to contribute substantially to alloresponse.

Each sample had 80,000 to 100,000 TCR templates assayed. Method: immunoSEQ multiplex PCR; TCRdb's copy keeps in-frame clones and lacks some. This repertoire shows 70,000 or so clones, roughly 88% found once; its top ten account for about 1.5%. As concerns this clone: Its antigen is still unknown.

This sequence was found in a human donor in good health. Sequenced input: Tregs sorted from blood.

The CDR3: CASSLWAGEPDTQYF. CDR3 nucleotide sequence: TGTGCCAGCAGCTTGTGGGCGGGAGAGCCAGATACGCAGTATTTT. The V gene is TRBV5-4, the J gene TRBJ2-3, with 7 positions matching TRBD2. Germline V gene sequence: CDR1 SGHNT, CDR2 YYREEE (reference sequence). This CDR3 is 15 amino acids long. Trimming removed 1 base from V and 4 bases from J; junction bases left unmatched: 6.